One TCR beta chain is described in this entry. The sample comes from a study of blood T cell repertoires in COVID-19. The germline V and J ends were trimmed by 7 bases and 2 bases, with 15 bases remaining between them. The germline V gene encodes CDR1 SGDLS and CDR2 YYNGEE. The CDR3 covers 14 residues. Under the authors' procedure: Nucleated cell counts were estimated from reference gene primer amplification. Here immunoSEQ multiplex PCR was the method, and the copy in TCRdb shows in-frame clones only, minus some. V and J calls and clone size follow that table, whereas D and trimming were derived from the DNA. The profile shows 490,000 or so clones, 70% to 90% of them singletons.

The genes are TRBV9 and TRBJ1-2; a weak D match, TRBD1 (6 bases). The sequencing sample was made of PBMCs or T cells enriched from blood (not recorded which). The clonotype comes from a woman aged 60-70 years who had recovered from COVID-19. The CDR3 here is CASGRDTLNYGYTF. For the CDR3, the DNA is TGTGCCAGCGGGAGGGACACACTCAACTATGGCTACACCTTC.